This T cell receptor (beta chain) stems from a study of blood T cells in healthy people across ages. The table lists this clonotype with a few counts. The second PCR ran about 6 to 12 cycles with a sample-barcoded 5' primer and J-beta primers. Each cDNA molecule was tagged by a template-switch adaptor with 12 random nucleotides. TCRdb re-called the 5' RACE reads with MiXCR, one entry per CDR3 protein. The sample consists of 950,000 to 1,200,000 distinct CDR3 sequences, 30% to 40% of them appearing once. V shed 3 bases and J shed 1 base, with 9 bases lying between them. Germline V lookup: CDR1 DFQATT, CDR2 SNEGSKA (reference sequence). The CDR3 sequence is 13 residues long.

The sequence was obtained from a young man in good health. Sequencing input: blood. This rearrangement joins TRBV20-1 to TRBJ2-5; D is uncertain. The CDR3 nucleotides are TGCAGTGCTAGTCGGGCTACCCAAGAGACCCAGTACTTC. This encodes CSASRATQETQYF.